The text below deals with one T cell receptor (beta chain). These data come from a study of technical replicates of blood from a handful of donors. Sequencing was performed with immunoSEQ multiplex PCR; in TCRdb, only in-frame clones are kept and a portion is missing. This table has about 93,000 clones, roughly 96% appearing once. Sample: T cells isolated from PBMCs. The origin of this receptor is a human donor in good health.

CDR3 nucleotide sequence: TGCGCCAGCAAGGGATCAGGGGGACTTGTGTACGGCTACACCTTC. Protein: CASKGSGGLVYGYTF. The chain is built from TRBV10-1 and TRBJ1-2; the match to TRBD1 covers 7 bases. There are 15 residues in the CDR3. CDR1 is WNHNN, CDR2 SYGVQD, per germline (reference sequence). With V trimmed by 7 bases and J by 8 bases, 16 bases remained unmatched.